A selection of T cell receptor beta chains follows, all from one sample in a study of blood T cell repertoires in COVID-19. Produced via immunoSEQ multiplex PCR; TCRdb's table is partial and in-frame only. The sample includes roughly 320,000 clones, approximately 90% of them seen just once. Sequencing input: peripheral blood. All receptors come from a woman aged 50 to 65 with COVID-19, enrolled during active disease. Both conserved end residues are part of each CDR3. A D gene is named only where the DNA matches it firmly. Only some rows state a clone size, as once, few, many or a class for expanded clones.

d_call | j_call | clone_size | v_call | cdr3_length | cdr3_nt | cdr3_aa
- | TRBJ2-2 | - | TRBV30 | 16 | TGTGCCTGGAGCGGGGTTCGGCGGGTGAACACCGGGGAGCTGTTTTTT | CAWSGVRRVNTGELFF
TRBD2 | TRBJ2-1 | once | TRBV12-5 | 17 | TGTGCTAGTGGATTTTTGGTCGGGACTACGAAATTCAATGAGCAGTTCTTC | CASGFLVGTTKFNEQFF
TRBD1 | TRBJ1-2 | once | TRBV5-4 | 16 | TGTGCCAGCAGCCCTTCGGGGACAGGGAAGTTATTGGGCTACACCTTC | CASSPSGTGKLLGYTF
- | TRBJ2-5 | - | TRBV7-2 | 14 | TGTGCCAGCAGCTTAGCAGGGGCTGGAGAGACCCAGTACTTC | CASSLAGAGETQYF
- | TRBJ2-1 | - | TRBV19 | 12 | TGTGCCAGTAGGCGGAGCTCCAGTGAGCAGTTCTTC | CASRRSSSEQFF
- | TRBJ1-3 | once | TRBV6-5 | 14 | TGTGCCAGCAGTTATATCGGCTCTGGAAACACCATATATTTT | CASSYIGSGNTIYF
- | TRBJ1-2 | - | TRBV10-3 | 14 | TGTGCCATCAGTGAGGGGGGGAGTCGCTATGGCTACACCTTC | CAISEGGSRYGYTF
TRBD2 | TRBJ2-7 | - | TRBV15 | 13 | TGTGCCACCAGACTAGCGGGAGTAGGCGAGCAGTACTTC | CATRLAGVGEQYF
- | TRBJ2-1 | - | TRBV7-2 | 12 | TGTGCCAGCAGCTTAGTGCGAGCCGTGCAGTTCTTC | CASSLVRAVQFF
- | TRBJ1-2 | - | TRBV9 | 16 | TGTGCCAGCAGCGTAGGAGACAGTCCCGCCCACTATGGCTACACCTTC | CASSVGDSPAHYGYTF
- | TRBJ1-2 | - | TRBV24-1 | 12 | TGTGCCACCAGTGACCAGAACTATGGCTACACCTTC | CATSDQNYGYTF
TRBD1 | TRBJ1-5 | once | TRBV6-5 | 14 | TGTGCCAGCAGCCTAGCGGACAGGGGTCAGCCCCAGCATTTT | CASSLADRGQPQHF
- | TRBJ2-2 | - | TRBV5-1 | 13 | TGCGCCAGCAGCTTGGCCGACACCGGGGAGCTGTTTTTT | CASSLADTGELFF
- | TRBJ2-7 | - | TRBV13 | 14 | TGTGCCAGCAGCTTCGACGGCAGGGGACGCGAGCAGTACTTC | CASSFDGRGREQYF
TRBD2 | TRBJ2-2 | once | TRBV5-1 | 18 | TGCGCCAGCAGCTTTGGCCGATTAGCGGGAGGCTTCGCCGGGGAGCTGTTTTTT | CASSFGRLAGGFAGELFF
TRBD1 | TRBJ2-5 | - | TRBV24-1 | 12 | TGTGCCACCAGTGATAGGACAGGGACCCAGTACTTC | CATSDRTGTQYF
- | TRBJ2-7 | - | TRBV30 | 14 | TGTGCCTGGAGTTTGGCAGGGGACCCCTACGAGCAGTACTTC | CAWSLAGDPYEQYF
TRBD2 | TRBJ2-1 | - | TRBV29-1 | 12 | TGCAGCGTCCATAGCGGGTACAATGAGCAGTTCTTC | CSVHSGYNEQFF
TRBD1 | TRBJ2-7 | few | TRBV5-6 | 15 | TGTGCCAGCAGCTTGGGTGGGACAGGGACCTACGAGCAGTACTTC | CASSLGGTGTYEQYF
- | TRBJ1-5 | - | TRBV18 | 10 | TGTGCCAGCTTCGGGCAGCCCCAGCATTTT | CASFGQPQHF
TRBD2 | TRBJ2-7 | - | TRBV6-5 | 16 | TGTGCCAGCAGTTACTCTAGGGTAGCGGGAACGTACGAGCAGTACTTC | CASSYSRVAGTYEQYF
TRBD1 | TRBJ2-3 | - | TRBV19 | 15 | TGTGCCAGCTCCCCCGGTGGGACAGGGAAAGATACGCAGTATTTT | CASSPGGTGKDTQYF
TRBD2 | TRBJ2-1 | once | TRBV7-2 | 16 | TGTGCCAGCAGCTCCTCAGTACTAGCGCCGTACAATGAGCAGTTCTTC | CASSSSVLAPYNEQFF
- | TRBJ2-3 | - | TRBV9 | 15 | TGTGCCAGCAGCGTAGTAGGGGGTGGCACAGATACGCAGTATTTT | CASSVVGGGTDTQYF
- | TRBJ1-1 | - | TRBV2 | 14 | TGTGCCAGCAGTCTATGGGACTCCGGGAGGGATGCTTTCTTT | CASSLWDSGRDAFF
- | TRBJ1-1 | - | TRBV6-4 | 13 | TGTGCCAGCAGTGAGAGACAGATGACTGAAGCTTTCTTT | CASSERQMTEAFF
TRBD2 | TRBJ2-1 | - | TRBV19 | 14 | TGTGCCAGTAGTATGACTAGCGTGGGGAATGAGCAGTTCTTC | CASSMTSVGNEQFF
TRBD2 | TRBJ2-5 | - | TRBV11-2 | 16 | TGTGCCAGCAGCTTAGAGTTCGGGAGGGCCACGGAGACCCAGTACTTC | CASSLEFGRATETQYF
TRBD2 | TRBJ2-1 | - | TRBV11-3 | 15 | TGTGCCAGCAGCAGCGGGACTAGCGGGGGCAATGAGCAGTTCTTC | CASSSGTSGGNEQFF